The entry below describes one T cell receptor beta chain. The antigen is not known. Libraries were prepared by immunoSEQ multiplex PCR; TCRdb keeps only in-frame clonotypes and omits some of them. The data show around 50,000 clones, with 65% to 85% seen just once and approximately 6.7% held by the top ten. The record originates from a study of a mutant IDH1 vaccine in newly diagnosed glioma. Whole-study context: Vaccine administration was initiated 4-6 weeks following radiotherapy alone, or with temozolomide cycles. Before enrollment, patients got radiotherapy alone, temozolomide alone, or mostly the combination.

Germline V gene lookup returns CDR1 GTSNPN and CDR2 SVGIG (reference sequence). The ends were cut back, 0 bases at V and 0 bases at J, with 20 bases in the middle. This CDR3 is built from 18 residues. Stated time point: week 35, safety follow-up. Mutant IDH1 20-mer peptide, at 300 ug, made up each vaccine dose, with topical imiquimod. Donors' newly diagnosed IDH1-mutant WHO grade 3 or 4 astrocytomas lacked nuclear ATRX. The source was PBMCs, collected from a glioma patient whose treatment included an IDH1 peptide vaccine. The clonotype was recovered from a man aged 35 to 55 with glioma. The chain employs TRBV30 and TRBJ2-5; possibly TRBD1 for D (6 bases). CDR3 sequence: CAWSVSSGTTKDQETQYF. DNA of the CDR3: TGTGCCTGGAGTGTAAGTTCTGGGACAACGAAGGACCAAGAGACCCAGTACTTC.